This is a list of T cell receptor beta chains from one sample in a study of identical twins. A single record per CDR3 protein comes from TCRdb applying MiXCR to the 5' RACE reads. Of hundreds of thousands of distinct CDR3 sequences in the sample, approximately 24% were seen once. The sample was also reused in another study, on T cells expressing NK-cell markers.

The sequenced sample consisted of CD4+ T cells sorted from blood. The source is a woman aged 18-29 years in good health. The CDR3 runs from the conserved cysteine through the conserved F or W. A D gene is named only where the DNA matches it firmly. Only part of the rows carry a size: once, few, many, or a class if the clone is expanded.

j_call,clone_size,d_call,v_call,cdr3_nt,cdr3_aa
TRBJ2-2,few,-,TRBV12-3/TRBV12-4,TGTGCCAGCAGTCTAGGAATGCTTAACACCGGGGAGCTGTTTTTT,CASSLGMLNTGELFF
TRBJ2-1,few,TRBD2,TRBV6-2/TRBV6-3,TGTGCCAGCTCCCTGGCGGGAGGATTTGAGCAGTTCTTC,CASSLAGGFEQFF
TRBJ2-5,-,-,TRBV18,TGTGCCAGCTCATACGGGACGTCCTCCAGGGAGACCCAGTACTTC,CASSYGTSSRETQYF
TRBJ1-3,many,-,TRBV7-2,TGTGCCAGCAGCTTAGTAACAGCCGGCGCCATATATTTT,CASSLVTAGAIYF
TRBJ2-3,few,TRBD1,TRBV25-1,TGTGCCAGCAGTGTGAAACAGGGGACGCAGTATTTT,CASSVKQGTQYF
TRBJ1-1,-,-,TRBV4-2,TGTGCCAGCAGCCAAGTTGGGAGGGAGGCTCCTGAAGCTTTCTTT,CASSQVGREAPEAFF
TRBJ2-7,few,-,TRBV20-1,TGCAGTGCTAGGGCACACACATTGGGGTACGAGCAGTACTTC,CSARAHTLGYEQYF
TRBJ2-5,-,-,TRBV10-3,TGTGCCATCAGGGCAGGACAAGAGACCCAGTACTTC,CAIRAGQETQYF
TRBJ1-1,-,-,TRBV12-3/TRBV12-4,TGTGCCAGCAGTCCTTCTGGACGGTATGAAGCTTTCTTT,CASSPSGRYEAFF
TRBJ2-4,few,TRBD2,TRBV5-6,TGTGCCAGCAGCTTGTTGGGACTAGCGTCGGCCAAAAACATTCAGTACTTC,CASSLLGLASAKNIQYF
TRBJ2-7,few,-,TRBV7-2,TGTGCCAGCAGCTTAGTCCGGATCGGTTCGACCTCCTACGAGCAGTACTTC,CASSLVRIGSTSYEQYF
TRBJ1-1,-,-,TRBV29-1,TGCAGCGTTGATAGGAGGGGGAAAGCTTTCTTT,CSVDRRGKAFF
TRBJ2-1,-,-,TRBV4-3,TGCGCCAGCAGCCACCACCTGGACAGCTATTACAATGAGCAGTTCTTC,CASSHHLDSYYNEQFF
TRBJ1-1,few,-,TRBV5-1,TGCGCCAGCCGTGACAGGTGGGGAACTGAAGCTTTCTTT,CASRDRWGTEAFF
TRBJ2-3,-,TRBD2,TRBV4-2,TGTGCCAGCAGCCAGGCTAGCGGGGGGGCCACAGATACGCAGTATTTT,CASSQASGGATDTQYF
TRBJ1-2,few,-,TRBV5-6,TGTGCCAGCAGCTTGGTTGGCGGCCAGCCCCGTGGCTACACCTTC,CASSLVGGQPRGYTF
TRBJ1-2,few,-,TRBV7-8,TGTGCCAGCAGCTCTCTTGGGCTTTTCTATGGCTACACCTTC,CASSSLGLFYGYTF
TRBJ1-5,few,TRBD1,TRBV3-1,TGTGCCAGCAGCCACGGTGGAGGGGGCACTCAGCCCCAGCATTTT,CASSHGGGGTQPQHF
TRBJ2-5,-,TRBD2,TRBV5-1,TGCGCCAGCCGACAGCGGGGGGACTCCCAAGAGACCCAGTACTTC,CASRQRGDSQETQYF
TRBJ2-1,-,-,TRBV12-3/TRBV12-4,TGTGCCAGCAGTCCACCCCTTGGCCCCAAGGGCAATGAGCAGTTCTTC,CASSPPLGPKGNEQFF
TRBJ1-1,-,-,TRBV7-2,TGTGCCAGCATCCGGATGGGGGGAGTAGGCACTGAAGCTTTCTTT,CASIRMGGVGTEAFF
TRBJ2-1,-,-,TRBV10-1,TGCGCCACCTCATCGGCAGTCGCCTACAATGAGCAGTTCTTC,CATSSAVAYNEQFF
TRBJ2-2,once,-,TRBV30,TGTGCCTGCCGGATCACGAGCGGCCCCGGGGAGCTGTTTTTT,CACRITSGPGELFF
TRBJ2-1,few,TRBD2,TRBV4-2,TGTGCCAGCAGCCAAGATACATGGAGACTAGCGTGGAATGAGCAGTTCTTC,CASSQDTWRLAWNEQFF
TRBJ2-4,few,-,TRBV25-1,TGTGCCAGCAGAGCCTCGGCTGTTCGGGGCATTCAGTACTTC,CASRASAVRGIQYF
TRBJ2-1,-,TRBD2,TRBV7-9,TGTGCCAGCAGCTTCGGTAATCCGGGAGGGCCTGATGAGCAGTTCTTC,CASSFGNPGGPDEQFF
TRBJ2-7,few,TRBD2,TRBV11-2,TGTGCCAGCAGCTTCCTAGCGGGGGTAGCCGAGCAGTACTTC,CASSFLAGVAEQYF
TRBJ2-3,few,TRBD2,TRBV7-6,TGTGCCAGCAGCTTACCCGTACTAGCGGGAGTAGATACGCAGTATTTT,CASSLPVLAGVDTQYF
TRBJ1-4,few,-,TRBV12-3/TRBV12-4,TGTGCCAGCAGTTTAGTATCCGAAAAACTGTTTTTT,CASSLVSEKLFF
TRBJ1-1,few,TRBD1,TRBV6-2/TRBV6-3,TGTGCCAGCAGCCGCGGGACAGTTGAAGCTTTCTTT,CASSRGTVEAFF
TRBJ1-1,few,-,TRBV14,TGTGCCAGCAGCCAAGATCGCCCAAGCTTTTTGAACACTGAAGCTTTCTTT,CASSQDRPSFLNTEAFF
TRBJ2-3,-,-,TRBV5-1,TGCGCCAGCTTCACGAGGGAGACAGATACGCAGTATTTT,CASFTRETDTQYF
TRBJ2-7,-,TRBD2,TRBV4-2,TGTGCCAGCAGCGAGCTTAGCGGGGGGGCCTTGGAGCAGTACTTC,CASSELSGGALEQYF
TRBJ2-3,-,-,TRBV20-1,TGCAGTGTTACATTTGGCACAGATACGCAGTATTTT,CSVTFGTDTQYF
TRBJ1-5,-,-,TRBV20-1,TGCAGTGCTAGAGTCCCCGGGGGTACGCAGCCCCAGCATTTT,CSARVPGGTQPQHF
TRBJ2-4,many,TRBD1,TRBV12-3/TRBV12-4,TGTGCCAGCAGCCTGGGACAGGTGGTTCAGTACTTC,CASSLGQVVQYF